The clone carrying this T cell receptor beta chain was recorded at least ten times. What it binds is unknown. The data are from a study of T-cell reconstitution after alpha-beta-depleted transplantation in children. Molecular barcoding with unique molecular identifiers was used for the TCRbeta library. TCRdb passed the PCR reads through MiXCR, listing each CDR3 protein once. The table has around 30,000 distinct CDR3 sequences, around 6% seen once. This CDR3 comprises 15 residues. V was pared by 6 bases and J by 0 bases, with 7 bases of the junction left unmatched. The germline V gene has CDR1 ENHRY and CDR2 SYGVKD. The study's findings and limits: One year post-transplant, T-cell counts and diversity were largely derived from T cells produced anew. It was surviving recipient T cells and thymic progenitors that gave some patients high TCRbeta diversity at day 60. The study reportedly traced alpha-beta T cells about two months after transplant to several hundred expanded graft clones.

This TCR was recovered from a child younger than two who had a stem cell transplant for acute myeloid leukemia, so the T cells may come from the graft donor. The J gene is TRBJ2-7, the V gene TRBV10-3, with 8 bases fitting TRBD2. The source material was peripheral blood, sampled 60 days after TCRalphabeta/CD19-depleted stem cell transplant. CDR3 residues: CAIRVGTSGSYEQYF. CDR3 in DNA: TGTGCCATCAGGGTAGGAACTAGCGGCTCCTACGAGCAGTACTTC.